These T cell receptor beta chains were read from a single sample in a study of T cell responses to AZD1222 COVID-19 vaccine. Repertoires were generated with immunoSEQ multiplex PCR, while TCRdb's copy carries only in-frame clones and drops some. The sample holds 150,000 or so clones; less than 95% are singletons and the top ten take 1.5% to 2%. The source was peripheral blood, collected on day 0 of AZD1222 vaccination. These receptors were collected from an adult in good health. The CDR3 runs from the conserved cysteine through the conserved F or W. D genes are given only for firm matches. Clone sizes are given selectively: once, few, many, or a class where the clone is expanded.

V	J	size	D	DNA	CDR3
TRBV23-1	TRBJ1-5	-	-	TGCGCCAGCAGTCAGAATCCGGCGGCGAGGGGCAATCAGCCCCAGCATTTT	CASSQNPAARGNQPQHF
TRBV30	TRBJ1-1	-	TRBD1	TGTGCCTGGAGTGCTAACGACAGGGATGGCACTGAAGCTTTCTTT	CAWSANDRDGTEAFF
TRBV9	TRBJ1-2	-	-	TGTGCCAGCAGCGTAGGGACGGAGGGAAACTATGGCTACACCTTC	CASSVGTEGNYGYTF
TRBV19	TRBJ2-7	few	TRBD2	TGTGCCAGTAGGCCGTCGGGACTAGCCTACGAGCAGTACTTC	CASRPSGLAYEQYF
TRBV7-6	TRBJ1-6	-	-	TGTGCCAGCAGCGCCTGGACAGATCCCTCTTCACCCCTCCACTTT	CASSAWTDPSSPLHF
TRBV28	TRBJ1-5	-	-	TGTGCCAGCCGCGGGACGGCCTCCCCCCCAGCCCAGCATTTT	CASRGTASPPAQHF
TRBV5-3	TRBJ1-2	-	-	TGTGCCAGAAGCTTGGCCGGGCCGCCCTTGCACGATGGCTACACCTTC	CARSLAGPPLHDGYTF
TRBV7-2	TRBJ2-1	-	-	TGTGCCAGCAGCCTCGCGAAGGGCAATGAGCAGTTCTTC	CASSLAKGNEQFF
TRBV11-2	TRBJ2-1	-	-	TGTGCCAGCAGCTTAGGTTATACTTGGGATGAGCAGTTCTTC	CASSLGYTWDEQFF
TRBV28	TRBJ1-4	-	TRBD1	TGTGCCAGCAGTCCGACGACAGGGACCAATGAAAAACTGTTTTTT	CASSPTTGTNEKLFF